This T cell receptor (beta chain) is from a study of blood T cell repertoires in COVID-19. The repertoire was sequenced with immunoSEQ multiplex PCR; TCRdb's copy has only in-frame clones and lacks some. The sample has over 300,000 clones, 70% to 90% seen once. J lost 6 bases, V lost 7 bases, and 8 bases had no gene match. The CDR3 is made up of 13 amino acids. The chain combines TRBV12-3 or TRBV12-4 with TRBJ1-1, with 7 bases identical to TRBD1. The sequence came from a woman aged 25-40 years who had recovered from COVID-19. Source material: PBMCs or T cells enriched from blood (not recorded which). In nucleotides, the CDR3 is TGTGCCAGCAAAAGATCCAGGGGGTCTGAAGCTTTCTTT. Protein: CASKRSRGSEAFF.